The 8 T cell receptor beta chains listed next were all sequenced from one sample in a study of human T cells and chemical hapten exposure. TCRdb re-derived calls from the RACE reads in MiXCR, one entry per CDR3 protein. The sample includes 350,000 or so distinct CDR3 sequences, about 7% seen only once; the top ten take roughly 7.9%. Time point given: patch test 1, 2 weeks after DPC sensitization. Sample treatment: therapeutic diphenylcyclopropenone sensitization with weekly scalp DPC. Sequenced here: whole blood, sampled in connection with sensitization to the hapten diphenylcyclopropenone (DPC). The receptors come from a woman aged 18-30 years with alopecia areata. Some clones in this sample may be carry-over from other donors' samples.

The V call is TRBV7-9, the J call TRBJ2-3, with no clear D. The germline V gene encodes CDR1 SEHNR and CDR2 FQNEAQ (reference sequence). The CDR3 extends over 15 amino acids. The V end lost 1 base, the J end lost 2 bases, and 10 bases lay between the germline ends. This CDR3 reads CASSLGLSDTDTQYF. The DNA of the CDR3 is TGTGCCAGCAGCTTAGGTCTGTCGGACACAGATACGCAGTATTTT.

This clonotype was detected many times. The rearrangement uses TRBV24-1 and TRBJ2-2; no firm D call. Germline CDR1 reads KGHDR; CDR2 reads SFDVKD. CDR3 length: 14 amino acids. Trimming removed 1 base at V and 3 bases at J, with 5 bases between. CDR3 in DNA: TGTGCCACCAGTGATTTAAGGGACACCGGGGAGCTGTTTTTT. Translated, it gives CATSDLRDTGELFF.

There are a few counts of this clonotype. The junction differs from germline at one of its ends, possibly a read error. The DNA of the CDR3 is TGTGCCAGCAGCTTCGGAGCATCCGGGACAGTGGATTTT. Protein product: CASSFGASGTVDF. The rearrangement joins TRBV5-4 to TRBJ1-3; TRBD1 matches at 7 bases. The CDR3 has 13 residues. Germline V CDR1 and CDR2: SGHNT, YYREEE (reference sequence).

This clonotype was found a few times. V is TRBV6-1 and J is TRBJ2-7; D may be TRBD2 (5 bases). V was clipped by 8 bases and J by 4 bases, with 6 bases between them. Per germline, CDR1 MNHNS and CDR2 SASEGT. CDR3 length: 10 amino acids. Written as DNA, the CDR3 is TGTGCCAGCGGAGGATACGAGCAGTACTTC. It specifies CASGGYEQYF.

The chain couples TRBV20-1 to TRBJ2-6, with TRBD1 identical over 7 bases. Germline lookup yields CDR1 DFQATT and CDR2 SNEGSKA (reference sequence). The CDR3 length is 17 residues. The trim removed 3 bases at V and 0 bases at J, leaving 8 bases unmatched. The CDR3 sequence is CSARLTGVSSGANVLTF. In DNA form, the CDR3 reads TGCAGTGCTAGGCTAACAGGGGTTAGCTCTGGGGCCAACGTCCTGACTTTC.

The V and J genes are TRBV10-3 and TRBJ2-7; a possible D gene is TRBD2 (7 bases). The CDR3 totals 14 residues. Trimming shortened V by 5 bases and J by 2 bases, and 13 bases separated the two germline ends. Germline CDR1 is ENHRY and CDR2 is SYGVKD. CDR3: CAISPEGGAYEQYF. The CDR3 nucleotides are TGTGCCATCAGTCCCGAGGGGGGGGCCTACGAGCAGTACTTC.

This clonotype was observed a few times. V gene TRBV12-3 or TRBV12-4 combines with J gene TRBJ2-3; D not certain. There are 13 residues in the CDR3. Trimming took 6 bases from V and 2 from J, leaving 9 bases between them. The CDR3: CASRTANTDTQYF. DNA for the CDR3: TGTGCCAGCAGAACGGCAAACACAGATACGCAGTATTTT.

This clonotype has a count of ten or more. The chain employs TRBV20-1 and TRBJ2-7; D is unresolved. V lost 0 bases and J lost 0, with 6 bases in between. Germline V lookup: CDR1 DFQATT, CDR2 SNEGSKA (reference sequence). The CDR3 is 13 residues long. CDR3 nucleotides: TGCAGTGCTAGAGAGCGGAGCTCCTACGAGCAGTACTTC. Its protein product is CSARERSSYEQYF.